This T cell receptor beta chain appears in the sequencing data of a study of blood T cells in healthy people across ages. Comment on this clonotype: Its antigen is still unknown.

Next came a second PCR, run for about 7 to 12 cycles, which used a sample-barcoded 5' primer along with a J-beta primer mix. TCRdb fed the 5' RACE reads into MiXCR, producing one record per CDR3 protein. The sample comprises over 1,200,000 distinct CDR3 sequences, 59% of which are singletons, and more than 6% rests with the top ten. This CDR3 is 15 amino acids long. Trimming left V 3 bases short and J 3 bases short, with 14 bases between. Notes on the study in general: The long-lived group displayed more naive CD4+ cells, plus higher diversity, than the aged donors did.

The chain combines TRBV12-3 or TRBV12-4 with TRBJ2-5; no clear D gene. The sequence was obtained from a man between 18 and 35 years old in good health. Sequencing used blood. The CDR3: CASSLRATEEETQYF. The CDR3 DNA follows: TGTGCCAGCAGTTTGAGAGCGACTGAGGAAGAGACCCAGTACTTC.